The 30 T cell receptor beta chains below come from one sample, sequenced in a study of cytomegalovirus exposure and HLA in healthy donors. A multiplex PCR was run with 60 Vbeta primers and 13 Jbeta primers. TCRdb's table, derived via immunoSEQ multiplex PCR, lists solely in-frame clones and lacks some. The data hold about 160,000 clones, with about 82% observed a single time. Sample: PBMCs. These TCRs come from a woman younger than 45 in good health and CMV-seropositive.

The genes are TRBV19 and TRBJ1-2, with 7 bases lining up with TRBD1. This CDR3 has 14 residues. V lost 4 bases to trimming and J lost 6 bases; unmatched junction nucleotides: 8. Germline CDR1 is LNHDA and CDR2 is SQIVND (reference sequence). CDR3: CASSTGLDRDGYTF. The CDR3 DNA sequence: TGTGCCAGTAGTACGGGACTTGACAGGGATGGCTACACCTTC.

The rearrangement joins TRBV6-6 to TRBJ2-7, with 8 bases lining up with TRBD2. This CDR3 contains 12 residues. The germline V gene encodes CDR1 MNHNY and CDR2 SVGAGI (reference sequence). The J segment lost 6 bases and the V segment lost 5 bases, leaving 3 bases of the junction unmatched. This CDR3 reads CASSHRGGEQYF. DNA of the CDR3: TGTGCCAGCAGTCACCGGGGGGGCGAGCAGTACTTC.

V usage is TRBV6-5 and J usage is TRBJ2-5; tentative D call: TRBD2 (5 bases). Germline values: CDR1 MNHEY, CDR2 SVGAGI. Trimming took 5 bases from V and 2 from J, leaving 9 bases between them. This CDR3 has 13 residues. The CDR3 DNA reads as TGTGCCAGCAGTCCCCCGGGGCAAGAGACCCAGTACTTC. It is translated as CASSPPGQETQYF.

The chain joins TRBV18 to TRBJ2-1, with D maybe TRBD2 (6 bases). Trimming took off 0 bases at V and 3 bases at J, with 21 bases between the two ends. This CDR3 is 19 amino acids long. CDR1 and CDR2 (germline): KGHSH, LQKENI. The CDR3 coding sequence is TGTGCCAGCTCACCACCTCCCGGTGGGGGGTCGGAGGGCTACAATGAGCAGTTCTTC. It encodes CASSPPPGGGSEGYNEQFF.

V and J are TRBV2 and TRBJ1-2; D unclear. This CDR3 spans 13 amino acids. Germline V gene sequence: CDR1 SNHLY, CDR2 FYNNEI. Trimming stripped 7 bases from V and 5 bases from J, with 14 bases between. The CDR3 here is CASTPGKTYGYTF. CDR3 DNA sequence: TGTGCCAGCACCCCGGGGAAGACATATGGCTACACCTTC.

CDR3 in DNA: TGTGCCAGCTCACCGACAGTAGGCGGCTACACCTTC. Its translation is CASSPTVGGYTF. The V gene is TRBV18, the J gene TRBJ1-2; weak D call: TRBD1 (5 bases). The germline gives CDR1 KGHSH, CDR2 LQKENI. CDR3 length: 12 amino acids. The V end lost 3 bases, the J end lost 8 bases, and 10 bases lay between the germline ends.

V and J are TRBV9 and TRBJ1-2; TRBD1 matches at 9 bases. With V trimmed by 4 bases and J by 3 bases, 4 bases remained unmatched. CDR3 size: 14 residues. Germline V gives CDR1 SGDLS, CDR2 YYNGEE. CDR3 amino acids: CASSLQGAHYGYTF. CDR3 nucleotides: TGTGCCAGCAGCTTACAGGGGGCTCACTATGGCTACACCTTC.

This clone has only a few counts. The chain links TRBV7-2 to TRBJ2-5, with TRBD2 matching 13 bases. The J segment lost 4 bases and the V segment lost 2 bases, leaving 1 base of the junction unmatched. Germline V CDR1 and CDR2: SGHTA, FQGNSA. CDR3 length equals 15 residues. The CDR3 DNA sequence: TGTGCCAGCAGCTTAAGACTAGCGGGGGGAGAGACCCAGTACTTC. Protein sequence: CASSLRLAGGETQYF.

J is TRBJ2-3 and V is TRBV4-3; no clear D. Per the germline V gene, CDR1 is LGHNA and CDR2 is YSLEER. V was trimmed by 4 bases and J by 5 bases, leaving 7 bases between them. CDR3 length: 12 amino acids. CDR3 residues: CASSPGGDTQYF. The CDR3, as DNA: TGCGCCAGCAGCCCCGGTGGAGATACGCAGTATTTT.

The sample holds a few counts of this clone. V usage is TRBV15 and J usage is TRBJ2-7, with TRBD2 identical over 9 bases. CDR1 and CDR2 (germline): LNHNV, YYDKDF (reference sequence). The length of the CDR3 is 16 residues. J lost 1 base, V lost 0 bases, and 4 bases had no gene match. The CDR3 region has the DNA TGTGCCACCAGCAGAGAACTAGCGGGCTCTTCCTACGAGCAGTACTTC. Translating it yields CATSRELAGSSYEQYF.

CDR3 sequence: CASSLTSGSYEQYF. CDR3 bases: TGCGCCAGCAGCTTAACTAGCGGGAGCTACGAGCAGTACTTC. The chain uses TRBV5-1 and TRBJ2-7; 11 bases map to TRBD2. There are 14 residues in the CDR3. The ends lost 2 bases at V and 3 bases at J; junction bases unmatched: 1. Germline CDR1 reads SGHRS; CDR2 reads YFSETQ.

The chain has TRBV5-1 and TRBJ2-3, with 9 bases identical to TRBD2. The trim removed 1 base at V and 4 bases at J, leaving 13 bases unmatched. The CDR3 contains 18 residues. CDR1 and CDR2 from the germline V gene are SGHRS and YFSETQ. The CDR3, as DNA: TGCGCCAGCAGCTTGTACGGGGGCCGGGGCGGGGGGGCAGATACGCAGTATTTT. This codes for CASSLYGGRGGGADTQYF.

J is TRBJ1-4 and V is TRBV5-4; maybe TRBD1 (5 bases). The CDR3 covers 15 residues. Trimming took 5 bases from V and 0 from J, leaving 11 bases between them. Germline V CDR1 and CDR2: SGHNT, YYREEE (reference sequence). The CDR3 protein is CASSVGGTTNEKLFF. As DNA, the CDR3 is TGTGCCAGCAGTGTGGGGGGAACAACTAATGAAAAACTGTTTTTT.

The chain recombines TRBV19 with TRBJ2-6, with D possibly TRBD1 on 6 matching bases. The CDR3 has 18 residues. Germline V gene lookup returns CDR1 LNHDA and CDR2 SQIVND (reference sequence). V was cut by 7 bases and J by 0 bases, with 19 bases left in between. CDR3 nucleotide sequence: TGTGCCAGTACTACGCCGGGACAAGCCTACTCTGGGGCCAACGTCCTGACTTTC. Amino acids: CASTTPGQAYSGANVLTF.

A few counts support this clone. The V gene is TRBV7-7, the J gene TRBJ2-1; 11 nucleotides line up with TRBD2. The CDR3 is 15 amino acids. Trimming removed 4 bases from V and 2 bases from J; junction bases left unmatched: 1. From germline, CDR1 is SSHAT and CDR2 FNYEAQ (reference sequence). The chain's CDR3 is CASSSGLAAYNEQFF. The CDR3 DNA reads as TGTGCCAGCAGCTCGGGACTAGCGGCCTACAATGAGCAGTTCTTC.

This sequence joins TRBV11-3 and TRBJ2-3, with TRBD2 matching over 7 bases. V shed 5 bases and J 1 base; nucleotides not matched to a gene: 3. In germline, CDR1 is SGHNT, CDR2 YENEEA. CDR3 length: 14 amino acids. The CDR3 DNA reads TGTGCCAGCAGCCCAAGCGGGGGCACAGATACGCAGTATTTT. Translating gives CASSPSGGTDTQYF.

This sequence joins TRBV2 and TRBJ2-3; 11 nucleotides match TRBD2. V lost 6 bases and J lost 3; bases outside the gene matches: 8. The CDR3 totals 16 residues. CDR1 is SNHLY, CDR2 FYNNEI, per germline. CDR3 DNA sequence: TGTGCCAGCAGGACCCTAGCGGGGGGAGGGACAGATACGCAGTATTTT. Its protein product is CASRTLAGGGTDTQYF.

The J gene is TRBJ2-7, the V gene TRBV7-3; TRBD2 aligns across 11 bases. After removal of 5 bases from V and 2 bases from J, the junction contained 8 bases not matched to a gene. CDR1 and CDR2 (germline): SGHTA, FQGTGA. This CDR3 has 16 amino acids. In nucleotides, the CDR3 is TGTGCCAGCAGCCCCAGTAGCGGGGGGGTAGCCTACGAGCAGTACTTC. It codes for CASSPSSGGVAYEQYF.

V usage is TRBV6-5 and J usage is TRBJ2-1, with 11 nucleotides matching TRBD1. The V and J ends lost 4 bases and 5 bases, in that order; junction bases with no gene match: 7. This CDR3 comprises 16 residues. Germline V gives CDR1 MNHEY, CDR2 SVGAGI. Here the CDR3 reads CASSFADRGPHNEQFF. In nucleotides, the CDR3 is TGTGCCAGCAGTTTTGCGGACAGGGGGCCCCACAATGAGCAGTTCTTC.

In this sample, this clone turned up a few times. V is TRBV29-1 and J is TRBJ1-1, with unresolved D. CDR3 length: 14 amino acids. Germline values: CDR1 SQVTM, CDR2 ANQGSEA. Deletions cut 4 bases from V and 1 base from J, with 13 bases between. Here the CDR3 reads CSVVPTRENTEAFF. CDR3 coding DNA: TGCAGCGTTGTCCCCACGAGGGAGAACACTGAAGCTTTCTTT.

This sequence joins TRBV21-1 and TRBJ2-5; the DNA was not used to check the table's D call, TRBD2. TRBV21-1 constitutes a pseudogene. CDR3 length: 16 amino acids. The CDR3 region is CASSKPRDFVQETQYF. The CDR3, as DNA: TGTGCCAGCAGCAAGCCAAGGGACTTCGTACAAGAGACCCAGTACTTC.

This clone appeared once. CDR3 sequence reads: CASTTWTGGNNEQFF. CDR3 nucleotide sequence: TGTGCCAGCACTACCTGGACAGGGGGGAACAATGAGCAGTTCTTC. The chain uses TRBV11-2 and TRBJ2-1; 10 positions match TRBD1. V dropped 7 bases and J dropped 5; count of bases not matched to a gene: 8. Per the germline V gene, CDR1 is SGHAT and CDR2 is FQNNGV. The CDR3 spans 15 residues.

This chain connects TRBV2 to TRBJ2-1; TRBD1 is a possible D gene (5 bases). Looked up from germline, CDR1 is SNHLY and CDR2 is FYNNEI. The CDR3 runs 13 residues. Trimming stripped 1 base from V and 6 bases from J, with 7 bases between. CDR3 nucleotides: TGTGCCAGCAGTGAAGGACAGACCAATGAGCAGTTCTTC. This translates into CASSEGQTNEQFF.

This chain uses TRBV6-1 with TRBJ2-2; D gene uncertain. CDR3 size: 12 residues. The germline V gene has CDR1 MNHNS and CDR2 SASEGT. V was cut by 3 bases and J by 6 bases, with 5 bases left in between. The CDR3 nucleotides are TGTGCCAGCAGTGACAGGCCCGGGGAGCTGTTTTTT. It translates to CASSDRPGELFF.

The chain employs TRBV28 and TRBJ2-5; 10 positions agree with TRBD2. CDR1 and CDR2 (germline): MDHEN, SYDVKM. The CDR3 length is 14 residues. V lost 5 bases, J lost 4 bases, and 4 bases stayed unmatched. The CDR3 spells CASSEAGGSETQYF. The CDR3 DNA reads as TGTGCCAGCAGTGAAGCGGGGGGGTCAGAGACCCAGTACTTC.

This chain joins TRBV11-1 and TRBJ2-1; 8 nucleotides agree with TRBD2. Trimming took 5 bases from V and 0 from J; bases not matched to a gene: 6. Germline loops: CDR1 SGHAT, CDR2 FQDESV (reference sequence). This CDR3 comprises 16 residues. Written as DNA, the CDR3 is TGTGCCAGCAGCCTGCCGGGGGGGCCCTCCTACAATGAGCAGTTCTTC. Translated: CASSLPGGPSYNEQFF.

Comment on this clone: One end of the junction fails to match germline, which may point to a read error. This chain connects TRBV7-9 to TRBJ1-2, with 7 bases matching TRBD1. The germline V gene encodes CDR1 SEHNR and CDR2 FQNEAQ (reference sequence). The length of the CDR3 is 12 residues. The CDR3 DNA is TGTGCCAGCAGCCTCCAGGACAGGTTAGGGTCCTTC. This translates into CASSLQDRLGSF.

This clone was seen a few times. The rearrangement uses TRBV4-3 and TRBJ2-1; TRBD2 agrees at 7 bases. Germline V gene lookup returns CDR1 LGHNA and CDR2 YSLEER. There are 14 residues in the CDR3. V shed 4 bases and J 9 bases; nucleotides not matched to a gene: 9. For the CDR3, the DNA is TGCGCCAGCAGCCTCCAGCGGGGCTTCGGTGAGCAGTTCTTC. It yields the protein CASSLQRGFGEQFF.

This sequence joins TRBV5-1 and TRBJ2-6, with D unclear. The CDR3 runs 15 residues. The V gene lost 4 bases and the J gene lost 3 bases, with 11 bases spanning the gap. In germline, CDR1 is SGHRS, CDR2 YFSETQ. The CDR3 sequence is CASSLTPGGANVLTF. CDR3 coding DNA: TGCGCCAGCAGCCTGACACCTGGTGGGGCCAACGTCCTGACTTTC.

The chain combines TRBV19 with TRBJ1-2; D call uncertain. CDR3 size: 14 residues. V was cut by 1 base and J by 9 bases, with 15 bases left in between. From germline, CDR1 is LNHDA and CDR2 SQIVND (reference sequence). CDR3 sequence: CASSIVGGPRSYTF. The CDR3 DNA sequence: TGTGCCAGTAGTATAGTGGGAGGGCCTAGAAGCTACACCTTC.